This TCR beta chain came from a study of Ad26.COV2.S vaccination and SARS-CoV-2 variants. Study at large: The authors gave Ad26.COV2.S intramuscularly, either once or twice 56 days apart. General study results and limits: Responses of T cells in total may have been underestimated by the TCR breadth and depth analyses. Once vaccination had occurred, spike-specific CD8+ and CD4+ T cell responses reportedly showed substantial breadth. The placebo group had lower spike-specific TCR breadth than the vaccine recipients did.

Per the germline V gene, CDR1 is SNHLY and CDR2 is FYNNEI. V was trimmed by 8 bases and J by 4 bases, leaving 14 bases between them. The CDR3 runs to 13 residues. The treatment was: roughly 19 received Ad26.COV2.S at low or high dose, single or two shots; 5 received placebo; per-sample allocation not given. Following the first vaccine or placebo injection, samples were taken on day 63. Worth noting for this clone: What it binds is not known.

Repertoires were generated with immunoSEQ multiplex PCR, while TCRdb's copy carries only in-frame clones and drops some. This table holds hundreds of thousands of clones, approximately 88% found once. This clonotype originated in a person between 18 and 65 years old who received the Ad26.COV2.S COVID-19 vaccine or a placebo. The V gene is TRBV2, the J gene TRBJ2-5, with no clear D. The specimen was peripheral blood, collected in a trial of Ad26.COV2.S vaccine versus placebo. In nucleotides, the CDR3 is TGTGCCAGCTCGTTGGATTTCTCAGAGACCCAGTACTTC. It yields the protein CASSLDFSETQYF.